The present T cell receptor beta chain was sequenced within a study of T cells in Graves' hyperthyroidism and ophthalmopathy. Investigators excluded patients with uncontrolled infection, other autoimmune disease, pregnancy or lactation. Overall study results and limits: It was a median around 6 months before onset that the model predicted ophthalmopathy.

There are many counts of this clonotype. What it binds is unknown. The investigators amplified TCR beta CDR3 regions from RNA transcripts. The HTBI primer set was used in a first-round RT-PCR of the TCR CDR3. TCRdb redid the calling of the multiplex PCR reads with MiXCR, one entry per CDR3 protein. The profile shows about 380,000 distinct CDR3 sequences, roughly 20% of them singletons. Trimming took off 3 bases at V and 9 bases at J, with 13 bases between the two ends. There are 13 residues in the CDR3. Germline V lookup: CDR1 SGHAT, CDR2 FQDESV (reference sequence). This TCR derives from a man between 18 and 29 years old with Graves' ophthalmopathy. The chain is built from TRBV11-1 and TRBJ2-3, with no clear D. Input material: blood. The CDR3 DNA is TGTGCCAGCAGCTTCGACCGTCAGCCGACGCAGTATTTT. It translates to CASSFDRQPTQYF. The full variable domain, its missing parts supplied by reference TRBV11-1 and TRBJ2-3, is EAEVAQSPRYKITEKSQAVAFWCDPISGHATLYWYRQILGQGPELLVQFQDESVVDDSQLPKDRFSAERLKGVDSTLKIQPAELGDSAMYLCASSFDRQPTQYFGPGTRLTVL.